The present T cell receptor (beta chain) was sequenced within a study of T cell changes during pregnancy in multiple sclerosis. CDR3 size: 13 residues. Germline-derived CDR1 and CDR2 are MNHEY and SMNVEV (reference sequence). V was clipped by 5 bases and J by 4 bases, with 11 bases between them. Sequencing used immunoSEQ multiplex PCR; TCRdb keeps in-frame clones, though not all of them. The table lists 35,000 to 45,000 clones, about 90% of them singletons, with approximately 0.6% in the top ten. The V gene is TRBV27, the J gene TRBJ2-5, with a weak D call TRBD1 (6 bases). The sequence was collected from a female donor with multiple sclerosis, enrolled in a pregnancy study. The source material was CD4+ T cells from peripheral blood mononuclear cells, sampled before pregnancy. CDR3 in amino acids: CASSARGAETQYF. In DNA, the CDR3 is TGTGCCAGCAGTGCCAGGGGCGCAGAGACCCAGTACTTC.